The TCR beta chain under discussion was sequenced for a study of blood T cell repertoires in COVID-19. Study information: Researchers got acute and convalescent COVID-19 samples from the United States, Italy and Spain. T cells, B-cell-depleted T cells, or PBMCs supplied cDNA or gDNA.

Germline CDR1 and CDR2: MDHEN and SYDVKM. The CDR3 sequence is 15 residues long. With 5 bases clipped from V and 4 bases from J, the junction kept 9 bases outside the gene matches. Authors' methods: Nucleated cell counts were estimated from reference gene primer amplification. TCRdb keeps only in-frame clones here, not all; method: immunoSEQ multiplex PCR. V and J calls and clone size are given by that table; D and trimming were obtained from the DNA. There are around 260,000 clones in the sample; approximately 91% occur only once, and 0.85% to 0.95% lies in the top ten. Sequenced: peripheral blood. The TCR originated in a woman aged 40 to 55 who had recovered from COVID-19. This sequence joins TRBV28 and TRBJ1-1, with 8 bases matching TRBD1. In DNA form, the CDR3 reads TGTGCCAGCAGTGGACCAGGGACAGGTCCCACTGAAGCTTTCTTT. Residues: CASSGPGTGPTEAFF.